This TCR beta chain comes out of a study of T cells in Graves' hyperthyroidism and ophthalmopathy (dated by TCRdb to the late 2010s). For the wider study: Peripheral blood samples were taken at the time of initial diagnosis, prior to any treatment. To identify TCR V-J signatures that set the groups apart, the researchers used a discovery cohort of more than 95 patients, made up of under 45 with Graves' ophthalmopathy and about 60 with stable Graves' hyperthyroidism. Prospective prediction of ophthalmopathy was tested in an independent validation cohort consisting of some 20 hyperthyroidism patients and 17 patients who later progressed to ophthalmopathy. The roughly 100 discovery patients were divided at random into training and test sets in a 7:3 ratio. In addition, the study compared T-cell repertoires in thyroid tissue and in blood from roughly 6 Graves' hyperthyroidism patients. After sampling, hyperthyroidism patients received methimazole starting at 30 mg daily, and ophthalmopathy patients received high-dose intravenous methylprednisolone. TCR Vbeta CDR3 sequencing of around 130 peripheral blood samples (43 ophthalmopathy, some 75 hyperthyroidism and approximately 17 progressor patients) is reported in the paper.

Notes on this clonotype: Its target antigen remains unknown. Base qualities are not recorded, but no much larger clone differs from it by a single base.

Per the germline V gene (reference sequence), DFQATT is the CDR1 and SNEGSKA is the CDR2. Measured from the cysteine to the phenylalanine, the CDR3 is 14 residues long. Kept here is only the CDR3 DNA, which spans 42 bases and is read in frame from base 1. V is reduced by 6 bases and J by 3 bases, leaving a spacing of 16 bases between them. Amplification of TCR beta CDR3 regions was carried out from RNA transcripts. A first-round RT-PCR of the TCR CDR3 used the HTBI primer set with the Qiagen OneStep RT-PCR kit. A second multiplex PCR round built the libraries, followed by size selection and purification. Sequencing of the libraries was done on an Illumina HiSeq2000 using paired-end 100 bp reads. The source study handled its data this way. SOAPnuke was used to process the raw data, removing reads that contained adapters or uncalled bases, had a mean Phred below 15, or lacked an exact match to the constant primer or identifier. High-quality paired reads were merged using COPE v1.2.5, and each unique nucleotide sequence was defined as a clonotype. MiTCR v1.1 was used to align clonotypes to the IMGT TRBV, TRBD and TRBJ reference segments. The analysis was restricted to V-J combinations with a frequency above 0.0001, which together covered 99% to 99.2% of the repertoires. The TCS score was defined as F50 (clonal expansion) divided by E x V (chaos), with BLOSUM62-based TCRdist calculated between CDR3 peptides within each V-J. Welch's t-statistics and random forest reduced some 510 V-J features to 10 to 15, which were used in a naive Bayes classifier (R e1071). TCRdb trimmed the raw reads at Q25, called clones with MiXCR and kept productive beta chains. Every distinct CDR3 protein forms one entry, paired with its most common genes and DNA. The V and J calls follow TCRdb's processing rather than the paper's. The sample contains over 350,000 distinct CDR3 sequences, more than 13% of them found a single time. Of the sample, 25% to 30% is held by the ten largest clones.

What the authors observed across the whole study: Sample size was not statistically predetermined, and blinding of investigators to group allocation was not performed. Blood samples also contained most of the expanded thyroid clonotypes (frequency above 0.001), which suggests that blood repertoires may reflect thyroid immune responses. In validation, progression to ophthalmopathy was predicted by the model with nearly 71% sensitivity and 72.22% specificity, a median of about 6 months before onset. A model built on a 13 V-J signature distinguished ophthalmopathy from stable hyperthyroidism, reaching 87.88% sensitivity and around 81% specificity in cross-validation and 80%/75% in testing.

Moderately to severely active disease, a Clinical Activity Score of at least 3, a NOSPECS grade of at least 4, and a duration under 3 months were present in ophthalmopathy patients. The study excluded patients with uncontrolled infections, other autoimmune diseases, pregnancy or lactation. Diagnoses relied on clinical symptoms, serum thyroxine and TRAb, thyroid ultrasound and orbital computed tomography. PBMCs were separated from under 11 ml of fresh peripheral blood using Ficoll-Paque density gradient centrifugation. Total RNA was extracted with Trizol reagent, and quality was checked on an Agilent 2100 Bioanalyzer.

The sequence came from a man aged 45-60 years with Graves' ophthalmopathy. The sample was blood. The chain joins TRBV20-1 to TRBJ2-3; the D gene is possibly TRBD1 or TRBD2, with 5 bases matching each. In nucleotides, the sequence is TGCAGTGCCGGGGACGGCGCAAAGACAGATACGCAGTATTTT. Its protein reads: CSAGDGAKTDTQYF.